What follows are 2 T cell receptor beta chains derived from one specimen sequenced in a study of shared clonotypes between healthy human individuals. Data came from immunoSEQ multiplex PCR; TCRdb stores just in-frame clones and leaves some out. The data hold around 1.4 million clones, with about 98.5% observed a single time. What was sequenced was naive CD4+ T cells sorted from blood. Subset noted: CD45RA+ positively selected. These receptors were taken from a man younger than 45 in good health.

The chain has TRBV21-1 and TRBJ2-3; the table calls TRBD2, which could not be checked here. TRBV21-1 is assigned pseudogene status. The CDR3 spans 17 residues. CDR3 loop: CASTEGGGGASTDTQYF. CDR3 in DNA: TGTGCCAGCACCGAAGGGGGGGGAGGAGCGAGCACAGATACGCAGTATTTT.

The V gene is TRBV5-4, the J gene TRBJ2-1, with D possibly TRBD1 on 5 matching bases. The CDR3 spans 14 residues. The germline V gene has CDR1 SGHNT and CDR2 YYREEE (reference sequence). Trimming stripped 4 bases from V and 8 bases from J, with 16 bases between. CDR3 protein: CASSHQKGVDEQFF. CDR3 bases: TGTGCCAGCAGCCACCAGAAAGGGGTCGATGAGCAGTTCTTC.